Sequencing of this T cell receptor (beta chain) was carried out in a study of metastatic and nonmetastatic thyroid tumors. Germline V gene sequence: CDR1 SGHRS, CDR2 YFSETQ. This CDR3 has 12 amino acids. Germline trimming cut 4 bases from V and 8 bases from J; bases unmatched to any gene: 5. TCRdb re-called clones via MiXCR from the PCR reads. The sample includes roughly 14,000 clones, roughly 32% seen only once; the top ten take roughly 7%. Every patient was untreated before thyroid surgery. The gene calls are TRBV5-1 and TRBJ1-1, with 7 bases aligning to TRBD1. The clonotype was recovered from a female donor with papillary thyroid cancer or a benign thyroid nodule (not recorded which). Some clones in this sample may be carry-over from other donors' samples. The sequenced sample consisted of tumor tissue. CDR3 protein: CASSTSQGEAFF. In DNA, the CDR3 is TGCGCCAGCAGCACCTCACAGGGGGAAGCTTTCTTT.